The next 9 T cell receptor beta chains were all read from a single sample in a study of regulatory T cells in long-lasting Graves disease. Regarding time point: persistent/refractory GD, antithyroid drugs over 5 years with positive TRAb. The TCR library was made from RNA that had been extracted from PBMCs in TRIzol. In building TCR beta libraries, iRepertoire HTBI primers were used together with Arm-PCR of CDR3 regions. TCRdb itself ran the multiplex PCR reads through MiXCR, one entry per CDR3 protein. The sample lists around 460,000 distinct CDR3 sequences; about 22% were seen once. The specimen comprised peripheral blood mononuclear cells (PBMCs), sampled when the disease was refractory, from a patient treated with antithyroid drugs. These receptors all come from a female donor with Graves disease.

This chain links TRBV6-1 with TRBJ2-3, with D unclear. V lost 2 bases to trimming and J lost 3 bases, with 12 bases between them. The CDR3 has 15 amino acids. CDR1 and CDR2 from the germline V gene are MNHNS and SASEGT. The chain's CDR3 is CASSEMDGGTDTQYF. The CDR3, as DNA: TGTGCCAGCAGTGAAATGGACGGTGGTACAGATACGCAGTATTTT.

A remark on this clonotype: A much larger clone differs from this one at a single base, so this may be a read error. J is TRBJ2-3 and V is TRBV6-1; D possibly corresponds to TRBD1 (6 bases). CDR3 length: 12 residues. Germline V gene sequence: CDR1 MNHNS, CDR2 SASEGT. Trimming removed 4 bases from V and 4 bases from J, with 6 bases in between. CDR3 DNA: TGTGCCAGCAGTGGACAGGCAGATACGCAGTATTTT. Its translation is CASSGQADTQYF.

The chain combines TRBV10-3 with TRBJ2-7, with 11 bases identical to TRBD2. In germline, CDR1 is ENHRY, CDR2 SYGVKD. This CDR3 contains 16 residues. V lost 6 bases to trimming and J lost 2 bases; unmatched junction nucleotides: 9. The CDR3 sequence is CAISDHTSGRTYEQYF. The CDR3 DNA is TGTGCCATCAGCGACCATACTAGCGGGAGAACCTACGAGCAGTACTTC.

The chain carries TRBV20-1 and TRBJ1-5; D is ambiguous. Trimming removed 5 bases at V and 1 base at J, with 18 bases between. This CDR3 contains 16 residues. Germline CDR1 is DFQATT and CDR2 is SNEGSKA (reference sequence). The CDR3 nucleotides are TGCAGTGCTGGTCAAACAATCGGGGTGAGCAATCAGCCCCAGCATTTT. This gives the protein CSAGQTIGVSNQPQHF.

CDR3 region: CASRQLGLPQHF. The CDR3 nucleotides are TGTGCCAGCAGACAGCTAGGTTTGCCCCAGCATTTT. The chain has TRBV27 and TRBJ1-5; D is undetermined. CDR1 MNHEY and CDR2 SMNVEV come from the germline V gene (reference sequence). V was shortened by 6 bases and J by 9 bases, with 12 bases between the two germline ends. This CDR3 has 12 amino acids.

This clonotype was seen ten or more times. V gene TRBV11-2 combines with J gene TRBJ1-4; TRBD1 is a possible D gene (5 bases). In germline, CDR1 is SGHAT, CDR2 FQNNGV. Trimming pared 1 base from V and 7 bases from J, leaving 10 bases between. The CDR3 spans 14 residues. In nucleotides, the CDR3 is TGTGCCAGCAGCTTAGGCGGTGACAGTGAAAAACTGTTTTTT. It yields the protein CASSLGGDSEKLFF.

The chain links TRBV5-1 to TRBJ2-3; D tentatively fits TRBD1 or TRBD2 (8 bases each). V was trimmed by 3 bases and J by 2 bases, leaving 19 bases between them. This CDR3 has 17 amino acids. In germline, CDR1 is SGHRS, CDR2 YFSETQ. The CDR3 reads CASSSQGAGGPTDTQYF. The CDR3, as DNA: TGCGCCAGCAGCTCCCAGGGGGCGGGGGGCCCCACAGATACGCAGTATTTT.

There are many counts of this clonotype. The chain uses TRBV28 and TRBJ1-3; D is perhaps TRBD1 (6 bases). The CDR3 sequence is 14 residues long. Trimming stripped 5 bases from V and 2 bases from J, with 10 bases between. CDR1 and CDR2 (germline): MDHEN, SYDVKM. CDR3 in amino acids: CASSLGTPGNTIYF. In DNA, the CDR3 is TGTGCCAGCAGTCTGGGGACACCTGGAAACACCATATATTTT.

The chain couples TRBV15 to TRBJ1-1, with D possibly TRBD1 on 5 matching bases. Trimming cost V 0 bases and J 1 base, with 9 bases left between them. Germline V gene lookup returns CDR1 LNHNV and CDR2 YYDKDF (reference sequence). The CDR3 sequence is 15 residues long. CDR3 in DNA: TGTGCCACCAGCAGAGACCCGGGGGGGAACACTGAAGCTTTCTTT. This encodes CATSRDPGGNTEAFF.